The 7 T cell receptor beta chains listed next were all sequenced from one sample in a study of T cells in Graves' hyperthyroidism and ophthalmopathy. Amplification of TCR beta CDR3 regions was performed using RNA transcripts as template. The TCR CDR3 first-round RT-PCR relied on the HTBI primer set. From the multiplex PCR reads, TCRdb called clonotypes with MiXCR, one entry per CDR3 protein. The data show roughly 500,000 distinct CDR3 sequences, around 50% seen once. Material for sequencing was peripheral blood or thyroid tissue (not recorded which). The source of these receptors is an adult woman with Graves' disease, either hyperthyroidism or ophthalmopathy (not recorded which).

The V call is TRBV15, the J call TRBJ1-2, with TRBD1 matching over 11 bases. The CDR3 consists of 14 residues. From germline, CDR1 is LNHNV and CDR2 YYDKDF (reference sequence). After removal of 7 bases from V and 2 bases from J, the junction contained 3 bases not matched to a gene. The CDR3: CATNRDRGNYGYTF. The DNA of the CDR3 is TGTGCCACCAACCGGGACAGGGGGAACTATGGCTACACCTTC.

The genes are TRBV2 and TRBJ1-6, with D tentatively TRBD1 (6 bases). The CDR3 sequence is 14 residues long. V lost 6 bases and J 9 bases, leaving 15 bases between the germline ends. Germline CDR1 is SNHLY and CDR2 is FYNNEI. The DNA of the CDR3 is TGTGCCAGCAGGGAGACAGGCGAGGGTTCACCCCTCCACTTT. It translates to CASRETGEGSPLHF. The full variable domain, rest sourced from reference TRBV2 and TRBJ1-6, is EPEVTQTPSHQVTQMGQEVILRCVPISNHLYFYWYRQILGQKVEFLVSFYNNEISEKSEIFDDQFSVERPDGSNFTLKIRSTKLEDSAMYFCASRETGEGSPLHFGNGTRLTVT.

V is TRBV10-3 and J is TRBJ1-6; 7 bases agree with TRBD1. With V trimmed by 0 bases and J by 9 bases, 2 bases remained unmatched. Germline CDR1 and CDR2: ENHRY and SYGVKD. This CDR3 has 14 residues. The CDR3 region has the DNA TGTGCCATCAGTGAGTCGACAGGGCGTTCACCCCTCCACTTT. Translation: CAISESTGRSPLHF.

This clonotype was seen ten or more times. The chain links TRBV2 to TRBJ2-7; the match to TRBD2 covers 8 bases. Germline V gene lookup returns CDR1 SNHLY and CDR2 FYNNEI. Trimming removed 7 bases from V and 4 bases from J; junction bases left unmatched: 6. The CDR3 is made up of 13 amino acids. CDR3 in amino acids: CASNTGTSYEQYF. As DNA, the CDR3 is TGTGCCAGCAATACCGGGACTAGTTACGAGCAGTACTTC.

This clonotype was seen just once. V gene TRBV20-1 combines with J gene TRBJ1-1; unclear D gene. CDR3 size: 13 residues. Germline CDR1 is DFQATT and CDR2 is SNEGSKA (reference sequence). V gave up 4 bases and J gave up 2 bases, with 11 bases separating them. This CDR3 is CSAILYTNTEAFF. In nucleotides, the CDR3 is TGCAGTGCTATCCTCTATACCAACACTGAAGCTTTCTTT.

The chain couples TRBV24-1 to TRBJ2-7; D unresolved. Germline CDR1 is KGHDR and CDR2 is SFDVKD. The CDR3 covers 13 residues. With 1 base removed from V and 6 bases from J, the gap between germline ends came to 9 bases. The CDR3 nucleotides read TGTGCCACCAGTGATTTCCCCTCCGCCGAGCAGTACTTC. Translation: CATSDFPSAEQYF.

There are many counts of this clonotype. V is TRBV12-3 or TRBV12-4 and J is TRBJ1-1; 9 nucleotides line up with TRBD1. This CDR3 spans 14 amino acids. The trim removed 8 bases at V and 4 bases at J, leaving 8 bases unmatched. The CDR3 spells CASSTGGISTEAFF. CDR3 nucleotide sequence: TGTGCCAGCTCAACAGGGGGCATTAGCACTGAAGCTTTCTTT.